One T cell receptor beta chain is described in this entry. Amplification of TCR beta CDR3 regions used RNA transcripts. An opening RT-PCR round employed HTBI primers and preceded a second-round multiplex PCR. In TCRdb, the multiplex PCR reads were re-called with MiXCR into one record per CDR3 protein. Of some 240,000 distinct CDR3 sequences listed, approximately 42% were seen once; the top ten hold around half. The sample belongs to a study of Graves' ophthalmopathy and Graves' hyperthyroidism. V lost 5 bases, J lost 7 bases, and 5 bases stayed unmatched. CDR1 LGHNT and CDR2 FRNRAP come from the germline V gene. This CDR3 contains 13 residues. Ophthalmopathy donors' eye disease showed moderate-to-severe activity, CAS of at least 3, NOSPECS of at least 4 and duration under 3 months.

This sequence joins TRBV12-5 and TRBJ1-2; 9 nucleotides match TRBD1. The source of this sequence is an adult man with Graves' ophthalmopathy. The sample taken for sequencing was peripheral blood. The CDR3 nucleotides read TGTGCTAGTGGTCCCACAGGGGGCGGTGGCTACACCTTC. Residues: CASGPTGGGGYTF.